What follows describes a single T cell receptor beta chain. Its antigen is still unknown. The data derive from a study of cytomegalovirus exposure and HLA in healthy donors. Study information: Researchers found that approximately 85% of under 450 genotyped donors fell within the Caucasian-associated ancestry cluster. Study observations and caveats: An assumption of roughly uniform sequencing depth across donors underlay the presence/absence analyses.

The CDR3 runs 12 residues. Trimming stripped 7 bases from V and 4 bases from J, with 13 bases between. Germline CDR1 is SQVTM and CDR2 is ANQGSEA. The primer mix had 60 Vbeta and 13 Jbeta primers. Sequencing was performed with immunoSEQ multiplex PCR; in TCRdb, only in-frame clones are kept and a portion is missing. The sample gives about 160,000 clones, around 85% of which show up once; 0.8% to 1% is in the top ten. Material: PBMCs. The gene calls are TRBV29-1 and TRBJ2-5; tentatively, D is TRBD1 (6 bases). The TCR comes from a woman under 40 in good health and CMV-seronegative. The CDR3 region is CSEKTGSETQYF. The CDR3 DNA reads TGCAGCGAGAAAACAGGGTCAGAGACCCAGTACTTC.